These T cell receptor beta chains were read from a single sample in a study of blood T cell repertoires in COVID-19. Sequenced by immunoSEQ multiplex PCR; TCRdb stores in-frame clones only, minus some. The sample shows tens of thousands of clones, 85% to 90% of them seen only once. Sequenced sample: PBMCs or T cells enriched from blood (not recorded which). These receptors came from a woman aged 40 to 50 who had recovered from COVID-19. Each CDR3 is given with its conserved first and last residue. The order of the fields is clone size, V gene, J gene, D gene, CDR3 protein, CDR3 DNA. A D gene is named only where the DNA matches it firmly. Rows may omit the clone size; those that give it use once, few, many or a size class.

clone size: few
V gene: TRBV10-2
J gene: TRBJ1-5
D gene: NA
CDR3 protein: CASSGAGNQPQHF
CDR3 DNA: TGCGCCAGCAGTGGAGCCGGCAATCAGCCCCAGCATTTT

clone size: NA
V gene: TRBV25-1
J gene: TRBJ1-2
D gene: NA
CDR3 protein: CASRGGADYGYTF
CDR3 DNA: TGTGCCAGCAGGGGGGGGGCGGACTATGGCTACACCTTC

clone size: NA
V gene: TRBV3-1/TRBV3-2
J gene: TRBJ2-1
D gene: TRBD2
CDR3 protein: CASRVAGGSGDEQFF
CDR3 DNA: TGTGCCAGCAGGGTGGCGGGGGGGTCGGGCGATGAGCAGTTCTTC

clone size: NA
V gene: TRBV5-1
J gene: TRBJ2-1
D gene: TRBD1
CDR3 protein: CATTTGVSNEQFF
CDR3 DNA: TGCGCCACCACGACAGGGGTATCCAATGAGCAGTTCTTC

clone size: NA
V gene: TRBV5-6
J gene: TRBJ1-6
D gene: TRBD1
CDR3 protein: CASSLTGGNSPLHF
CDR3 DNA: TGTGCCAGCAGCTTGACAGGGGGCAATTCACCCCTCCACTTT

clone size: NA
V gene: TRBV19
J gene: TRBJ1-5
D gene: TRBD1
CDR3 protein: CASTWRGAQGSNQPQHF
CDR3 DNA: TGTGCCAGTACCTGGAGGGGGGCACAGGGGAGTAATCAGCCCCAGCATTTT

clone size: NA
V gene: TRBV19
J gene: TRBJ1-4
D gene: NA
CDR3 protein: CASTREQGRTEKLFF
CDR3 DNA: TGTGCCAGTACTCGAGAACAGGGTAGGACGGAAAAACTGTTTTTT

clone size: NA
V gene: TRBV19
J gene: TRBJ1-2
D gene: NA
CDR3 protein: CAPQDSPVNYGYTF
CDR3 DNA: TGTGCGCCCCAGGACAGCCCCGTAAACTATGGCTACACCTTC

clone size: NA
V gene: TRBV6-5
J gene: TRBJ2-1
D gene: NA
CDR3 protein: CASSRRTEANNEQFF
CDR3 DNA: TGTGCCAGCAGTCGTCGGACAGAGGCCAACAATGAGCAGTTCTTC

clone size: once
V gene: TRBV9
J gene: TRBJ2-2
D gene: NA
CDR3 protein: CASSVPSGSANTGELFF
CDR3 DNA: TGTGCCAGCAGCGTGCCCTCAGGGTCAGCGAACACCGGGGAGCTGTTTTTT

clone size: NA
V gene: TRBV4-1
J gene: TRBJ1-1
D gene: NA
CDR3 protein: CASSQDAQGGPNTEAFF
CDR3 DNA: TGCGCCAGCAGCCAAGATGCTCAGGGTGGGCCGAACACTGAAGCTTTCTTT

clone size: NA
V gene: TRBV19
J gene: TRBJ2-2
D gene: TRBD1
CDR3 protein: CASRPPGQGRTGELFF
CDR3 DNA: TGTGCCAGCCGACCTCCGGGACAGGGTAGGACCGGGGAGCTGTTTTTT